These T cell receptor beta chains were read from a single sample in a study of graft-versus-host responses after intestinal transplantation. The protocol was immunoSEQ multiplex PCR, while the TCRdb copy is restricted to in-frame clones and leaves out a portion. The sample records roughly 28,000 clones, nearly 90% being singletons. Sequencing used PBMCs, obtained about 420 days after intestinal transplantation. The origin of the receptors is a human patient who received an intestinal transplant, so some T cells may come from the graft donor. CDR3s include the opening cysteine and the closing phenylalanine or tryptophan. D genes are given only for firm matches. Part of the rows lack a size; the others show once, few, many or a class for expanded clones.

D,V,J,size,DNA,CDR3
TRBD1,TRBV5-5,TRBJ2-1,NA,TGTGCCAGCAGCCTGGGACAGGGGGTCAATGAGCAGTTCTTC,CASSLGQGVNEQFF
TRBD1,TRBV28,TRBJ1-3,NA,TGTGCCAGCAGCCACCAGGGGGTCCGCTCTGGAAACACCATATATTTT,CASSHQGVRSGNTIYF
TRBD2,TRBV7-9,TRBJ2-2,NA,TGTGCCAGCAGCTTAGCACGGGGGGGCCACACCGGGGAGCTGTTTTTT,CASSLARGGHTGELFF
TRBD1,TRBV2,TRBJ1-2,NA,TGTGCCAGCAGTGAATTCTGGACAGGGCAGGGAGGGCGATATGGCTACACCTTC,CASSEFWTGQGGRYGYTF
TRBD1,TRBV4-2,TRBJ1-5,NA,TGTGCCAGCAGCCAAGAGGACAGGGGCAATCAGCCCCAGCATTTT,CASSQEDRGNQPQHF
NA,TRBV11-2,TRBJ2-3,NA,TGTGCCAGCAGCTTAGAGCTGGCGACAGATACGCAGTATTTT,CASSLELATDTQYF
NA,TRBV21-1,TRBJ2-5,once,TGTGCCAGCAGCCCTCTGGGCGGGGGGGGATGTGGAGAGACCCAGTACTTC,CASSPLGGGGCGETQYF
TRBD1,TRBV19,TRBJ1-6,NA,TGTGCCAGTATGGGACAGGGGAATTCACCCCTCCACTTT,CASMGQGNSPLHF
NA,TRBV4-2,TRBJ2-1,NA,TGTGCCAGCAGCCAGGAGGGGCGAGATGAGCAGTTCTTC,CASSQEGRDEQFF
TRBD2,TRBV2,TRBJ2-3,NA,TGTGCCAGCAGTGCCGGTGTAGCTAGCGGGAGGGCAGATACGCAGTATTTT,CASSAGVASGRADTQYF
NA,TRBV5-5,TRBJ2-7,few,TGTGCCAGCAGCGACTCGTGGGGGCGGTTAAATAGCAGCGAGCAGTACTTC,CASSDSWGRLNSSEQYF
TRBD1,TRBV5-4,TRBJ1-1,many,TGTGCCAGCAGCCCTTTTTGGGACAGAAAGAACACTGAAGCTTTCTTT,CASSPFWDRKNTEAFF
NA,TRBV6-5,TRBJ2-7,NA,TGTGCCAGCAGCCCACGGGGGTTCTCCTACGAGCAGTACTTC,CASSPRGFSYEQYF
NA,TRBV6-5,TRBJ1-2,NA,TGTGCCAGCAGTTACTCGACCGGGAACTATGGCTACACCTTC,CASSYSTGNYGYTF
NA,TRBV29-1,TRBJ2-2,NA,TGCAGCTTCCGCGGCGGGACGGGACCCGGGGAGCTGTTTTTT,CSFRGGTGPGELFF
NA,TRBV30,TRBJ1-1,few,TGTGCCTGGCTCGGGCTCCGGAACACTGAAGCTTTCTTT,CAWLGLRNTEAFF
TRBD1,TRBV28,TRBJ1-2,NA,TGTGCCAGCAGAGCGACCGGGACAGGGAACTATGGCTACACCTTC,CASRATGTGNYGYTF
TRBD1,TRBV18,TRBJ1-5,NA,TGTGCCAGCTCGTCGGCAGGGGGCGTCTTAAAGCCCCAGCATTTT,CASSSAGGVLKPQHF
TRBD2,TRBV6-5,TRBJ2-7,NA,TGTGCCAGCAGTTACGCGGGGGAGAGCTACGAGCAGTACTTC,CASSYAGESYEQYF
NA,TRBV4-1,TRBJ2-1,NA,TGCGCCAGCAGCCAAGATCAAGGGACTCCCTACAATGAGCAGTTCTTC,CASSQDQGTPYNEQFF
NA,TRBV5-1,TRBJ2-1,once,TGCGCCAGCAGCTGGGAGGCGGGCCCCTACAATGAGCAGTTCTTC,CASSWEAGPYNEQFF
NA,TRBV30,TRBJ2-7,few,TGTGCCTGGAGTCCGGGGCCCTACGAGCAGTACTTC,CAWSPGPYEQYF
NA,TRBV29-1,TRBJ2-7,NA,TGCAGCGTTTTAGATACCTCCACTTCCTACGAGCAGTACTTC,CSVLDTSTSYEQYF
TRBD1,TRBV5-1,TRBJ2-3,NA,TGCGCCAGCAGCCGGGACAGGCTTAACACAGATACGCAGTATTTT,CASSRDRLNTDTQYF